This passage covers 7 T cell receptor beta chains from one sample sequenced in a study of shared T cell receptors in the human thymus. Here immunoSEQ multiplex PCR was the method, and the copy in TCRdb shows in-frame clones only, minus some. The sample lists 700,000 to 750,000 clones, 80% to 90% occurring once. These data were likewise used in another study, on human thymus T cells.

Sequencing was done on a sample of thymocytes. The receptors were sampled from a girl under three years old with a congenital heart defect.

This rearrangement joins TRBV30 to TRBJ1-1, with TRBD1 as a possible D gene (6 bases). Germline CDR1 GTSNPN, CDR2 SVGIG (reference sequence). The length of the CDR3 is 16 residues. V lost 3 bases to trimming and J lost 2 bases, with 19 bases between them. The CDR3: CAWRGADSRGNTEAFF. CDR3 nucleotides: TGTGCCTGGAGAGGGGCGGACAGCCGGGGAAACACTGAAGCTTTCTTT.

The V gene is TRBV7-3, the J gene TRBJ1-6; D remains ambiguous. This CDR3 is built from 16 residues. Germline assignment: CDR1 SGHTA and CDR2 FQGTGA. V was trimmed by 2 bases and J by 0 bases, leaving 8 bases between them. The CDR3: CASSLHGSSYNSPLHF. The CDR3 coding sequence is TGTGCCAGCAGCTTACACGGGAGCTCCTATAATTCACCCCTCCACTTT.

V and J are TRBV18 and TRBJ2-7; 7 nucleotides line up with TRBD1. V lost 5 bases and J lost 2; bases outside the gene matches: 9. The CDR3 extends over 15 amino acids. Germline lookup yields CDR1 KGHSH and CDR2 LQKENI. CDR3 sequence: CASSTTGAFTYEQYF. In DNA form, the CDR3 reads TGTGCCAGCTCAACTACAGGGGCATTTACCTACGAGCAGTACTTC.

This chain uses TRBV6-1 with TRBJ2-1; a weak D match, TRBD2 (6 bases). V was clipped by 2 bases and J by 5 bases, with 13 bases between them. CDR1 and CDR2 from the germline V gene are MNHNS and SASEGT. The CDR3 sequence is 15 residues long. CDR3 coding DNA: TGTGCCAGCAGTGAAAAATGGGGGGAGGACAATGAGCAGTTCTTC. This codes for CASSEKWGEDNEQFF.

This rearrangement joins TRBV30 to TRBJ1-1; 9 nucleotides align to TRBD1. Germline V gene data show CDR1 as GTSNPN and CDR2 as SVGIG (reference sequence). This CDR3 is built from 17 residues. Trimming removed 0 bases from V and 1 base from J; junction bases left unmatched: 9. The CDR3 DNA is TGTGCCTGGAGTGTTTTGTCATGGGACAGGGAGAACACTGAAGCTTTCTTT. This codes for CAWSVLSWDRENTEAFF. Drawing the rest from reference TRBV30 and TRBJ1-1, the complete variable domain is SQTIHQWPATLVQPVGSPLSLECTVEGTSNPNLYWYRQAAGRGLQLLFYSVGIGQISSEVPQNLSASRPQDRQFILSSKKLLLSDSGFYLCAWSVLSWDRENTEAFFGQGTRLTVV.

This clone was picked up one time. Here the CDR3 reads CASRPGGSSTDTQYF. CDR3 DNA: TGCGCCAGCAGACCGGGCGGGTCTAGCACAGATACGCAGTATTTT. The chain combines TRBV5-1 with TRBJ2-3; weak D call: TRBD2 (5 bases). CDR3 length: 15 residues. Trimming removed 5 bases from V and 0 bases from J, with 13 bases in between. From germline, CDR1 is SGHRS and CDR2 YFSETQ.

V usage is TRBV13 and J usage is TRBJ2-1; 8 nucleotides align to TRBD2. Germline CDR1 reads PRHDT; CDR2 reads FYEKMQ (reference sequence). V gave up 5 bases and J gave up 5 bases; unmatched junction bases: 5. This CDR3 is 14 amino acids long. The CDR3 reads CASSQAGENNEQFF. CDR3 DNA: TGTGCCAGCAGCCAAGCGGGGGAGAACAATGAGCAGTTCTTC.